A selection of T cell receptor beta chains follows, all from one sample in a study of cytomegalovirus exposure and HLA in healthy donors. Libraries were prepared by immunoSEQ multiplex PCR; TCRdb keeps only in-frame clonotypes and omits some of them. The sample yields some 110,000 clones, about 94% seen once. Sequenced input: PBMCs. All receptors derive from a woman between 18 and 30 years old in good health and CMV-seronegative. Each CDR3 is given with its conserved first and last residue. The order of the fields is clone size, J gene, V gene, D gene, CDR3 protein, CDR3 DNA. A D gene is named only where the DNA matches it firmly. Clone size appears in some rows only: once, few, many, or a class for an expanded clone.

>.|TRBJ1-1|TRBV19|.
CASSIDRRNTEAFF
TGTGCCAGTAGTATAGACCGCAGGAACACTGAAGCTTTCTTT
>.|TRBJ2-6|TRBV9|TRBD2
CASSVVSGGISGANVLTF
TGTGCCAGCAGCGTAGTAAGCGGGGGGATCTCTGGGGCCAACGTCCTGACTTTC
>.|TRBJ2-7|TRBV2|.
CASSFTGTWHF
TGTGCCAGCAGTTTCACAGGGACCTGGCACTTC
>.|TRBJ1-2|TRBV5-6|.
CASSLGDAGANYGYTF
TGTGCCAGCAGCTTGGGAGATGCGGGAGCTAACTATGGCTACACCTTC
>.|TRBJ1-1|TRBV2|TRBD1
CASTSTGISTEAFF
TGTGCCAGTACTTCGACAGGGATTAGCACTGAAGCTTTCTTT
>.|TRBJ1-1|TRBV9|.
CASSPYPTPAEAFF
TGTGCCAGCAGCCCCTATCCAACCCCCGCTGAAGCTTTCTTT
>many|TRBJ2-2|TRBV6-1|TRBD2
CASSQLAGGTGELFF
TGTGCCAGCAGCCAACTAGCGGGGGGGACCGGGGAGCTGTTTTTT
>.|TRBJ1-3|TRBV28|TRBD1
CASSFRTGGSGNTIYF
TGTGCCAGCAGTTTTCGGACAGGGGGCTCTGGAAACACCATATATTTT
>.|TRBJ2-5|TRBV5-1|TRBD1
CASSAGQGRETQYF
TGCGCCAGCAGCGCCGGACAGGGACGGGAGACCCAGTACTTC
>.|TRBJ2-5|TRBV7-6|TRBD2
CASSGELAGVETQYF
TGTGCCAGCAGCGGCGAACTAGCGGGAGTTGAGACCCAGTACTTC
>.|TRBJ2-4|TRBV4-1|.
CASSQGVRGGQNIQYF
TGCGCCAGCAGCCAAGGGGTAAGGGGCGGCCAAAACATTCAGTACTTC
>.|TRBJ1-2|TRBV19|.
CASSIVGGTSHGYTF
TGTGCCAGTAGTATAGTGGGGGGGACGTCCCATGGCTACACCTTC
>.|TRBJ2-7|TRBV7-9|TRBD1
CASSPMDRGAYEQYF
TGTGCCAGCAGCCCGATGGACAGGGGGGCATACGAGCAGTACTTC
>.|TRBJ2-1|TRBV9|TRBD2
CASTRTSGGAVENEQFF
TGTGCCAGCACCAGGACTAGCGGGGGGGCCGTTGAGAATGAGCAGTTCTTC
>.|TRBJ2-7|TRBV5-1|.
CASREGFVDEQYF
TGCGCCAGCAGGGAGGGGTTCGTCGACGAGCAGTACTTC
>.|TRBJ2-3|TRBV30|.
CAWSVRGAVTGGPDTQYF
TGTGCCTGGAGTGTACGAGGAGCCGTGACGGGTGGTCCAGATACGCAGTATTTT
>.|TRBJ1-1|TRBV13|.
CASSLSGLWEGAFF
TGTGCCAGCAGCTTGTCGGGTTTATGGGAGGGAGCTTTCTTT
>.|TRBJ2-1|TRBV12-2|.
CASRLVISSYNEQFF
TGTGCAAGTCGCTTAGTGATTAGCTCCTACAATGAGCAGTTCTTC
>once|TRBJ2-7|TRBV30|.
CAWSEDRAYEQYF
TGTGCCTGGAGTGAGGACAGAGCCTACGAGCAGTACTTC
>.|TRBJ2-7|TRBV6-1|TRBD1
CASSEGQVIYEQYF
TGTGCCAGCAGTGAGGGACAGGTGATCTACGAGCAGTACTTC
>.|TRBJ1-4|TRBV19|TRBD1
CASKAGGDANEKLFF
TGTGCCAGTAAGGCAGGGGGCGACGCTAATGAAAAACTGTTTTTT
>.|TRBJ1-5|TRBV28|.
CASSLIWQAHGNQPQHF
TGTGCCAGCAGTTTAATTTGGCAGGCCCACGGCAATCAGCCCCAGCATTTT
>.|TRBJ1-5|TRBV9|.
CASSVEGVGQPQHF
TGTGCCAGCAGCGTAGAGGGGGTCGGGCAGCCCCAGCATTTT
>.|TRBJ1-2|TRBV7-2|.
CASSQEAAAYGYTF
TGTGCCAGCAGCCAAGAGGCGGCGGCCTATGGCTACACCTTC
>.|TRBJ1-2|TRBV5-6|TRBD1
CASRFRDRGDYGYTF
TGTGCCAGCAGATTCCGGGACAGGGGCGACTATGGCTACACCTTC
>.|TRBJ2-7|TRBV2|.
CASSDPPPEYF
TGTGCCAGCAGTGATCCCCCCCCGGAGTACTTC
>.|TRBJ2-7|TRBV5-6|.
CASSLGGLSSYEQYF
TGTGCCAGCAGCTTGGGCGGACTAAGCTCCTACGAGCAGTACTTC
>.|TRBJ1-4|TRBV6-5|TRBD1
CASSYRRTGGEKLFF
TGTGCCAGCAGTTACCGTAGGACAGGGGGTGAAAAACTGTTTTTT
>.|TRBJ2-2|TRBV18|TRBD1
CASSPQGDGELFF
TGTGCCAGCTCACCCCAGGGGGACGGGGAGCTGTTTTTT
>once|TRBJ1-1|TRBV6-5|TRBD1
CASSYPTGGGRTEAFF
TGTGCCAGCAGTTACCCCACAGGGGGCGGAAGAACTGAAGCTTTCTTT
>.|TRBJ2-7|TRBV27|TRBD1
CASSFDRAYEQYF
TGTGCCAGCAGTTTCGACAGGGCCTACGAGCAGTACTTC
>.|TRBJ2-3|TRBV29-1|TRBD2
CSVNAGEGTDTQYF
TGCAGCGTTAACGCGGGAGAAGGCACAGATACGCAGTATTTT
>.|TRBJ2-1|TRBV18|TRBD2
CASSPNSGSGNNEQFF
TGTGCCAGCTCACCAAATAGCGGGAGTGGAAACAATGAGCAGTTCTTC
>.|TRBJ1-1|TRBV4-1|TRBD1
CASSQATGGITKPEAFF
TGCGCCAGCAGCCAAGCAACAGGGGGAATTACTAAACCAGAAGCTTTCTTT
>.|TRBJ2-7|TRBV7-2|TRBD1
CASSPTGVYEQYF
TGTGCCAGCAGTCCGACAGGGGTATACGAGCAGTACTTC
>.|TRBJ2-7|TRBV11-2|.
CASSLVEEQYF
TGTGCCAGCAGCTTAGTCGAGGAGCAGTACTTC
>.|TRBJ2-3|TRBV5-1|TRBD2
CASSTRGGARDTQYF
TGCGCCAGCAGCACACGCGGGGGGGCCAGAGATACGCAGTATTTT
>.|TRBJ1-1|TRBV29-1|.
CSVESRAGGTEAFF
TGCAGCGTTGAAAGTCGGGCGGGAGGGACTGAAGCTTTCTTT
>.|TRBJ1-1|TRBV4-1|.
CASSQLQLGTEAFF
TGCGCCAGCAGCCAGCTACAGTTGGGCACTGAAGCTTTCTTT
>.|TRBJ1-6|TRBV4-1|.
CASSQDDKSSYNSPLHF
TGCGCCAGCAGCCAAGATGACAAATCCTCCTATAATTCACCCCTCCACTTT
>.|TRBJ1-5|TRBV10-2|TRBD1
CASSESRWGQGNQPQHF
TGCGCCAGCAGTGAGTCAAGGTGGGGACAGGGCAATCAGCCCCAGCATTTT
>.|TRBJ1-5|TRBV7-9|.
CASSRGGQGPYQPQHF
TGTGCCAGCAGCCGGGGGGGGCAGGGGCCATATCAGCCCCAGCATTTT
>.|TRBJ2-1|TRBV7-3|TRBD2
CASSPDRVREGRSQFF
TGTGCCAGCAGCCCGGATAGGGTGCGGGAGGGCCGGTCGCAGTTCTTC
>.|TRBJ1-3|TRBV18|.
CASSLSLDRSSGNTIYF
TGTGCCAGCTCACTCTCGCTTGACAGGTCCTCTGGAAACACCATATATTTT
>.|TRBJ2-3|TRBV5-1|TRBD2
CASLAGGPIDTQYF
TGCGCCAGCTTAGCGGGGGGGCCGATAGATACGCAGTATTTT
>.|TRBJ2-7|TRBV14|TRBD1
CASSQESDRAYEQYF
TGTGCCAGCAGCCAAGAATCGGACAGGGCCTACGAGCAGTACTTC
>.|TRBJ2-7|TRBV28|.
CASRPGFSYEQYF
TGTGCCAGCCGCCCAGGCTTCTCCTACGAGCAGTACTTC
>once|TRBJ2-1|TRBV4-1|.
CASSQVRNEQFF
TGCGCCAGCAGCCAAGTCCGTAATGAGCAGTTCTTC
>once|TRBJ2-3|TRBV28|.
CASSLTSDTQYF
TGTGCCAGCAGTTTAACATCAGATACGCAGTATTTT
>.|TRBJ2-5|TRBV28|.
CASSPHAGQKTQYF
TGTGCCAGCAGTCCCCATGCGGGCCAGAAGACCCAGTACTTC
>.|TRBJ2-7|TRBV21-1|.
CASPSPDRVHFGAYEQYF
TGTGCCAGCCCGTCTCCGGACAGGGTGCATTTCGGAGCCTACGAGCAGTACTTC
>.|TRBJ1-5|TRBV6-5|TRBD1
CASRKGGAGNQPQHF
TGTGCCAGCAGAAAAGGGGGCGCGGGGAATCAGCCCCAGCATTTT
>few|TRBJ2-3|TRBV6-4|TRBD2
CASSAGTSGTDTQYF
TGTGCCAGCAGTGCCGGGACTAGCGGCACAGATACGCAGTATTTT
>.|TRBJ2-7|TRBV19|TRBD1
CASSPRTGARVRAYYEQYF
TGTGCCAGTAGTCCCCGGACAGGGGCCCGCGTGAGGGCTTACTACGAGCAGTACTTC
>.|TRBJ1-2|TRBV28|.
CASSFWQGKDYGYTF
TGTGCCAGCAGTTTTTGGCAGGGCAAGGACTATGGCTACACCTTC
>.|TRBJ2-3|TRBV2|TRBD2
CASLSGTSIDTQYF
TGTGCCAGCCTTTCCGGGACTAGCATAGATACGCAGTATTTT
>.|TRBJ2-3|TRBV9|.
CASSGYSQGTDTQYF
TGTGCCAGCAGCGGATACAGCCAAGGCACAGATACGCAGTATTTT